This section outlines one TCR beta chain sequence together with its context. J lost 5 bases, V lost 5 bases, and 12 bases had no gene match. The CDR3 contains 15 residues. The germline V gene has CDR1 MNHEY and CDR2 SMNVEV (reference sequence). Using immunoSEQ multiplex PCR, the repertoire was profiled, and TCRdb retains in-frame clones only, with some absent. The data contain about 60,000 clones, 70% to 90% of them singletons. The sample originates from a study of technical replicates of blood from several donors. The origin of this receptor is a human donor in good health. Some clones in this sample may be carry-over from other donors' samples. The rearrangement links TRBV27 to TRBJ2-7, with 7 bases fitting TRBD2. Sequenced: PBMCs. The CDR3 sequence: CASSRSTGGRDEQYF. CDR3 coding DNA: TGTGCCAGCAGTCGATCTACGGGAGGTAGGGACGAGCAGTACTTC.